This entry features one T cell receptor beta chain sequence. These data come from a study of CD8 T cells in Susac syndrome. This CDR3 is 14 amino acids long. Trimming shortened V by 3 bases and J by 4 bases, and 14 bases separated the two germline ends. Germline CDR1 is SGHDT and CDR2 is YYEEEE. Random hexamers were used to reverse transcribe the RNA input (0.5 to 1 ug). TCRdb independently ran MiXCR on the immunoSEQ multiplex PCR reads; one entry per CDR3 protein. The top ten clones hold about 0.15% of a sample with about 190,000 distinct CDR3 sequences, about 95% of them seen once. The chain joins TRBV5-6 to TRBJ2-7; weak D call: TRBD2 (6 bases). The clonotype comes from a human donor with Susac syndrome. The sequencing input was CD8+ T cells from PBMCs. CDR3 DNA: TGTGCCAGCAGCTCGGGGGACCGAGTATACGAGCAGTACTTC. The encoded protein is CASSSGDRVYEQYF.